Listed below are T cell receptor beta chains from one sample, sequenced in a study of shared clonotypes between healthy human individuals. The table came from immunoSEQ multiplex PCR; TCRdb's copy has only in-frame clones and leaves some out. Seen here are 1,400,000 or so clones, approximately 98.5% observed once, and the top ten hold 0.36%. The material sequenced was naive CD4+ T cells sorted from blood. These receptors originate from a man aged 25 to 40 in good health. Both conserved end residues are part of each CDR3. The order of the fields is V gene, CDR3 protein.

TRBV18,CASSGRGGRGINEQFF
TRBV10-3,CAISEYTTYEQYF
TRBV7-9,CASTNRGPYEQYF
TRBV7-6,CASSPVGFEQYF
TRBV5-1,CASSSVHNMETQYF
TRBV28,CASSPRGSGNYEQYF
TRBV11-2,CASSPRTTARQFF
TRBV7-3,CASSRFGQYNEQFF
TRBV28,CASSPPTGGHEKLFF
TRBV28,CASSLLRAAVNQPQHF
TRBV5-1,CASTKEALGQGADTQYF
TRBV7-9,CASSPRGFGANVLTF
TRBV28,CASEEGQGETQYF
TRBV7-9,CASRPGGQGTYEQYF
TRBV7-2,CASSPRRRTIYF
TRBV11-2,CASSYSSGNTEAFF
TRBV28,CASSSPFRATSGPNEQFF
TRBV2,CASSVDRGGTEAFF
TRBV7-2,CASSHHRTSRGAGELFF
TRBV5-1,CASYRGQANAYEQYF
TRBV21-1,CASSNRGANTIYF
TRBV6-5,CASSPAGEYEQYF
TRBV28,CASSQARTSGRTETQYF
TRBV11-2,CASSLVSSGGVNEQFF
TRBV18,CASSPSHSNQPQHF
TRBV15,CATSSRGSNQPQHF
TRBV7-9,CASSLKGITGNEQYF